The 5 T cell receptor beta chains below were found in one sample sequenced in a study of cytomegalovirus exposure and HLA in healthy donors. The PCR contained 60 Vbeta and 13 Jbeta primers. This table comes from immunoSEQ multiplex PCR, and its TCRdb copy is limited to in-frame clones, with some not included. The sample lists 35,000 to 45,000 clones, around half occurring once. The material sequenced was PBMCs. Every receptor here comes from a human donor in good health.

V usage is TRBV29-1 and J usage is TRBJ2-1, with 7 bases lining up with TRBD2. Per the germline V gene, CDR1 is SQVTM and CDR2 is ANQGSEA. CDR3 size: 14 residues. Trimming took 6 bases from V and 9 from J; bases not matched to a gene: 14. CDR3 coding DNA: TGCAGCGTCGGGCGGGTGGGAGGGAGCACTGAGCAGTTCTTC. Translation gives CSVGRVGGSTEQFF.

The rearrangement links TRBV5-1 to TRBJ1-2, with a tentative D call TRBD1 (6 bases). Germline V lookup: CDR1 SGHRS, CDR2 YFSETQ. This CDR3 has 15 residues. Trimming took 2 bases from V and 3 from J, leaving 14 bases between them. The CDR3 DNA reads TGCGCCAGCAGCTTTGGGGGACAAACTTACTATGGCTACACCTTC. Protein: CASSFGGQTYYGYTF. Looking up the rest from reference TRBV5-1 and TRBJ1-2 gives the full variable domain: KAGVTQTPRYLIKTRGQQVTLSCSPISGHRSVSWYQQTPGQGLQFLFEYFSETQRNKGNFPGRFSGRQFSNSRSEMNVSTLELGDSALYLCASSFGGQTYYGYTFGSGTRLTVV.

The V call is TRBV7-6, the J call TRBJ2-3; D ambiguous. CDR3 size: 17 residues. Germline CDR1 SGHVS, CDR2 FNYEAQ. V lost 5 bases and J lost 1, with 19 bases in between. CDR3 coding DNA: TGTGCCAGCAGCCCCCTCGAGGCAGCGCTGCGCACAGATACGCAGTATTTT. This codes for CASSPLEAALRTDTQYF.

This clone has just one count. The genes are TRBV4-2 and TRBJ1-2; D is unresolved. The CDR3 is made up of 15 amino acids. Trimming removed 1 base at V and 1 base at J, with 10 bases between. CDR1 is LGHNA, CDR2 YNFKEQ, per germline. CDR3: CASSQGSAVNYGYTF. CDR3 nucleotides: TGTGCCAGCAGCCAAGGGAGTGCAGTTAACTATGGCTACACCTTC.

V usage is TRBV7-2 and J usage is TRBJ2-3, with a weak D call TRBD2 (5 bases). The germline gives CDR1 SGHTA, CDR2 FQGNSA. V was cut by 4 bases and J by 0 bases, with 17 bases left in between. The CDR3 has 17 residues. In DNA form, the CDR3 reads TGTGCCAGCAGCTACCGTGACTCGGGGAGTAGCACAGATACGCAGTATTTT. Translated, it gives CASSYRDSGSSTDTQYF.